These 14 T cell receptor beta chains came from one sample sequenced in a study of T-cell memory formation after mild COVID-19. TCRdb redid the calling of the 5' RACE reads with MiXCR, one entry per CDR3 protein. The repertoire holds around 150,000 distinct CDR3 sequences, with less than 40% as singletons. The sample comprised PBMCs or a T cell subset sorted from them (not recorded which). These receptors all stem from an adult woman who had mild COVID-19 (a few samples of this study predate the infection). Cell type and time point are not known.

This sequence joins TRBV7-2 and TRBJ1-1, with D unclear. V lost 0 bases to trimming and J lost 6 bases, with 8 bases between them. There are 13 residues in the CDR3. CDR1 is SGHTA, CDR2 FQGNSA, per germline. The CDR3 DNA follows: TGTGCCAGCAGCTTAGCGGTAGTCGCTGAAGCTTTCTTT. Amino acid sequence: CASSLAVVAEAFF. Looking up the rest from reference TRBV7-2 and TRBJ1-1 gives the full variable domain: GAGVSQSPSNKVTEKGKDVELRCDPISGHTALYWYRQSLGQGLEFLIYFQGNSAPDKSGLPSDRFSAERTGGSVSTLTIQRTQQEDSAVYLCASSLAVVAEAFFGQGTRLTVV.

V usage is TRBV7-6 and J usage is TRBJ2-5; 11 positions match TRBD2. Germline V CDR1 and CDR2: SGHVS, FNYEAQ. Unmatched junction bases numbered 5, after V lost 1 base and J lost 1 base. The CDR3 length is 17 residues. CDR3: CASSLVASGGIQETQYF. Here the CDR3 DNA reads TGTGCCAGCAGCTTAGTGGCTAGCGGGGGGATCCAAGAGACCCAGTACTTC.

This clonotype was observed a handful of times. This chain uses TRBV5-1 with TRBJ2-3; D may be TRBD1 (6 bases). This CDR3 is 16 amino acids long. V lost 1 base, J lost 2 bases, and 14 bases lay in between. Germline lookup yields CDR1 SGHRS and CDR2 YFSETQ. The CDR3 sequence: CASSLYAPGHTDTQYF. The CDR3 DNA reads as TGCGCCAGCAGCTTGTACGCCCCGGGACACACAGATACGCAGTATTTT.

This clonotype showed up just a few times. This rearrangement joins TRBV2 to TRBJ2-2, with unresolved D. Deletions cut 7 bases from V and 0 bases from J, with 12 bases between. The CDR3 consists of 15 residues. Germline V gene sequence: CDR1 SNHLY, CDR2 FYNNEI. CDR3 DNA: TGTGCCAGCAAGGCGGCAGTCGCGAACACCGGGGAGCTGTTTTTT. Translated, it gives CASKAAVANTGELFF.

The rearrangement uses TRBV5-1 and TRBJ2-5; D is possibly TRBD1 or TRBD2 (5 bases each). CDR1 is SGHRS and CDR2 is YFSETQ in the germline V gene. The CDR3 covers 15 residues. Trimming took off 4 bases at V and 1 base at J, with 14 bases between the two ends. The CDR3 DNA follows: TGCGCCAGCAGCGAGGGACCGCAGATCCAAGAGACCCAGTACTTC. Its protein product is CASSEGPQIQETQYF.

This clonotype was recorded a few times. The rearrangement links TRBV7-9 to TRBJ2-1; 11 bases agree with TRBD1. In germline, CDR1 is SEHNR, CDR2 FQNEAQ (reference sequence). V lost 3 bases to trimming and J lost 4 bases; unmatched junction nucleotides: 5. The CDR3 loop spans 16 amino acids. CDR3 sequence reads: CASSFSGTGGYNEQFF. The CDR3 region has the DNA TGTGCCAGCAGCTTTTCCGGGACAGGGGGATACAATGAGCAGTTCTTC.

This rearrangement joins TRBV7-3 to TRBJ2-1; D may correspond to TRBD1 or TRBD2 (6 bases each). Looked up from germline, CDR1 is SGHTA and CDR2 is FQGTGA. The V end lost 7 bases, the J end lost 10 bases, and 23 bases lay between the germline ends. The CDR3 sequence is 15 residues long. The CDR3: CASNPGTPPTGEQFF. CDR3 sequence (DNA): TGTGCCAGCAACCCGGGGACTCCTCCTACAGGGGAGCAGTTCTTC. Drawing the rest from reference TRBV7-3 and TRBJ2-1, the complete variable domain is GAGVSQTPSNKVTEKGKYVELRCDPISGHTALYWYRQSLGQGPEFLIYFQGTGAADDSGLPNDRFFAVRPEGSVSTLKIQRTERGDSAVYLCASNPGTPPTGEQFFGPGTRLTVL.

This rearrangement joins TRBV25-1 to TRBJ1-5, with D perhaps TRBD1 (5 bases). In germline, CDR1 is MGHDK, CDR2 SYGVNS. CDR3 size: 14 residues. With 4 bases removed from V and 7 bases from J, the gap between germline ends came to 14 bases. The DNA for the CDR3 is TGTGCCAGCAGTGCCCGGGGCGGTCGCCAGCCCCAGCATTTT. Protein product: CASSARGGRQPQHF.

This clonotype occurred a few times. The chain couples TRBV29-1 to TRBJ2-5; possibly TRBD1 or TRBD2 for D (5 bases each). CDR3 length equals 11 residues. Germline CDR1 SQVTM, CDR2 ANQGSEA. V lost 7 bases and J 3 bases, leaving 9 bases between the germline ends. Here the CDR3 DNA reads TGCAGCGGTGGGGGAGAAGAGACCCAGTACTTC. The encoded protein is CSGGGEETQYF.

V and J are TRBV19 and TRBJ2-1; 12 bases match TRBD2. Per germline, CDR1 LNHDA and CDR2 SQIVND (reference sequence). This CDR3 has 16 amino acids. The V gene end was trimmed by 4 bases and the J gene end by 6 bases; junction bases not matched to a gene: 7. CDR3 DNA sequence: TGTGCCAGTAGTACCCCGACTAGCGGGAGCAGCAATGAGCAGTTCTTC. Amino acid sequence: CASSTPTSGSSNEQFF.

This clonotype appeared a few times. The rearrangement joins TRBV27 to TRBJ2-1; 12 bases are shared with TRBD2. CDR3 length: 16 amino acids. J was trimmed by 1 base and V by 3 bases; bases with no gene match: 1. Germline V lookup: CDR1 MNHEY, CDR2 SMNVEV (reference sequence). The DNA of the CDR3 is TGTGCCAGCAGTTTGGGGACTAGCGGGTCCTACAATGAGCAGTTCTTC. Translating it yields CASSLGTSGSYNEQFF.

The rearrangement uses TRBV6-5 and TRBJ1-2; D gene unclear. Deletions cut 2 bases from V and 2 bases from J, with 6 bases between. This CDR3 comprises 13 residues. Germline lookup yields CDR1 MNHEY and CDR2 SVGAGI. CDR3 DNA: TGTGCCAGCAGTTACAAGGCGAACTATGGCTACACCTTC. This codes for CASSYKANYGYTF.

The chain joins TRBV6-2 or TRBV6-3 to TRBJ1-1, with 8 nucleotides matching TRBD1. V dropped 6 bases and J dropped 5; count of bases not matched to a gene: 11. The CDR3 spans 15 residues. The V gene's germline CDR1 is MNHEY and CDR2 SVGEGT. The CDR3 DNA reads as TGTGCCAGCAGCGACGACAGGGGTGGAGGAACTGAAGCTTTCTTT. Translated: CASSDDRGGGTEAFF.

This clonotype was picked up a small number of times. V usage is TRBV15 and J usage is TRBJ2-5; 10 positions agree with TRBD2. This CDR3 spans 16 amino acids. CDR1 is LNHNV and CDR2 is YYDKDF in the germline V gene (reference sequence). V was pared by 1 base and J by 4 bases, with 6 bases of the junction left unmatched. CDR3 nucleotides: TGTGCCACCAGCAGAGCGCAAGCGGGGGGGCCAGAGACCCAGTACTTC. Protein product: CATSRAQAGGPETQYF. The whole variable domain, filled in from reference TRBV15 and TRBJ2-5, reads DAMVIQNPRYQVTQFGKPVTLSCSQTLNHNVMYWYQQKSSQAPKLLFHYYDKDFNNEADTPDNFQSRRPNTSFCFLDIRSPGLGDTAMYLCATSRAQAGGPETQYFGPGTRLLVL.